Sequencing of this T cell receptor (beta chain) was carried out in a study of spatial heterogeneity in lung cancer. For the study at large: Consistent detection of more beta-chain than alpha-chain sequences was observed.

The CDR3 loop spans 14 amino acids. Trimming removed 4 bases at V and 3 bases at J, with 10 bases between. Looked up from germline, CDR1 is MNHEY and CDR2 is SVGAGI. This clonotype was counted many times. Its antigen is currently unknown. Time point meaning: sample taken at primary tumor resection. Whole RNA from tumor, nontumor lung or frozen PBMC was sequenced unsorted. Every TCR cDNA molecule bore a unique molecular identifier. TCRdb re-called the 5' RACE reads with MiXCR, one entry per CDR3 protein. Of 9,500 to 10,000 distinct CDR3 sequences in the sample, over 6% are singletons; the top ten hold roughly 6.9%. General study results and limits: How many expanded intratumoral alpha and beta TCRs were present tracked the tumor mutation count, which was a count of nonsynonymous mutations.

The sample here was lung tumor tissue, taken at surgery. The chain recombines TRBV6-5 with TRBJ2-1, with no clear D. The source of this sequence is a female donor with early-stage non-small cell lung cancer. CDR3 DNA: TGTGCCAGCAGTTCCCTCCGAGTCTACAATGAGCAGTTCTTC. Protein product: CASSSLRVYNEQFF.